This is a list of T cell receptor beta chains from one sample in a study of blood T cell repertoires in COVID-19. The table came from immunoSEQ multiplex PCR; TCRdb's copy has only in-frame clones and leaves some out. This table holds over 200,000 clones, 87% found once. The sequenced sample was PBMCs or T cells enriched from blood (not recorded which). Every receptor here comes from a man aged 30-40 years who had recovered from COVID-19. Both conserved end residues are trimmed from each CDR3. The order of the fields is CDR3 protein, J gene, clone size, V gene. The listing skips clone size in some rows; elsewhere it reads once, few, many or a size class.

ASSLGRAGARDTQY,TRBJ2-3,-,TRBV5-1
ASNRGGIQETQY,TRBJ2-5,-,TRBV6-5
ASRGQANTGELF,TRBJ2-2,-,TRBV6-5
ASSPETGVPKEQY,TRBJ2-7,-,TRBV5-1
ASEGGSGANVLT,TRBJ2-6,-,TRBV10-2
ASSPIAGGPVHEQF,TRBJ2-1,-,TRBV27
ASSRLATRVYEQY,TRBJ2-7,-,TRBV7-9
ASSSWPEAF,TRBJ1-1,-,TRBV19
ASSLVRTSNEQY,TRBJ2-7,-,TRBV5-6
ASSADTLGGLF,TRBJ2-2,once,TRBV5-6
ASSLGVNNFVAF,TRBJ1-1,once,TRBV7-2
ASSRGFEQY,TRBJ2-7,-,TRBV28
ASQRVSVLGAF,TRBJ1-1,-,TRBV7-2
ASSITAGAQYEQY,TRBJ2-7,-,TRBV19
ASSSGGGETQY,TRBJ2-5,-,TRBV5-4
ASSPKQSSYEQY,TRBJ2-7,-,TRBV4-1
ASRGLAGGPQY,TRBJ2-7,-,TRBV2
ASSFPGELF,TRBJ2-2,once,TRBV28
ASSLGVSGRVNNEQF,TRBJ2-1,-,TRBV5-1
ATSSYNAAGALSGANVLT,TRBJ2-6,-,TRBV6-2/TRBV6-3
AIDQGDSGNTIY,TRBJ1-3,-,TRBV10-3
ASSRKTDTNYGYT,TRBJ1-2,-,TRBV18
ASSDPGGGTEAF,TRBJ1-1,-,TRBV6-1